This T cell receptor beta chain was sequenced in a study of vaccination and CD4 T cells after COVID-19. Notes on this clonotype: Its cognate antigen is unknown.

Cultured CD4+ T cell DNA underwent sequencing with the Oncomine TCR Beta short-read assay. Genomic DNA was isolated from CD4+ T cells that had been cultured. Via MiXCR, TCRdb re-called the PCR reads, giving one row per CDR3 protein. Altogether about 9,500 distinct CDR3 sequences are present, about half being singletons, with the ten largest covering around 25%. Documented treatment: approximately 9-day PBMC culture with coronavirus spike peptide pools or control peptides (ViraFEST assay). Ahead of the COVID-19 pandemic (2011-2018), the CD4+ T cells of the unexposed donor were collected. Four cold-coronavirus spikes, along with SARS-CoV-2 S/N, were used to probe unexposed-donor CD4+ T cells, cells permitting. This TCR derives from a human donor in good health. Material: CD4+ T cells from blood, cultured in vitro.

The CDR3 sequence: CASSYKTMTTAHYGYTF. CDR3 sequence (DNA): TGTGCCAGCAGTTACAAGACTATGACGACAGCACATTATGGCTACACCTTC. The chain has TRBV6-5 and TRBJ1-2; possibly TRBD1 for D (5 bases). V gave up 2 bases and J gave up 5 bases, with 21 bases separating them. Germline V lookup: CDR1 MNHEY, CDR2 SVGAGI. The CDR3 is 17 amino acids.